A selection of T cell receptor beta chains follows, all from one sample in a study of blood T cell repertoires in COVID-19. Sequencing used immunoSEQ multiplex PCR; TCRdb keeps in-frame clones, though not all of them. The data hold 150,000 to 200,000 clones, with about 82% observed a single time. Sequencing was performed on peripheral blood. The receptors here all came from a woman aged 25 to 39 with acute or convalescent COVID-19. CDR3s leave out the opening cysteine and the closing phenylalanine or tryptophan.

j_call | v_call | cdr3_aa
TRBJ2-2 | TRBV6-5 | ASSPGRNTGELF
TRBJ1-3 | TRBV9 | ASSGRQGNTIY
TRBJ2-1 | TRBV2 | ASTSRQGNLNNEQF
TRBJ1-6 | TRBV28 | ASSTLDGLSSYNSPLH
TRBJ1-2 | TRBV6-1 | ASSDQIGSYGYT
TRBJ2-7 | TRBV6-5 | ASSYSRSSYEQY
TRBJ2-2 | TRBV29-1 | SVEVPGRGNTGELF
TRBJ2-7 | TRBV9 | ASSVEDSGRYEQY
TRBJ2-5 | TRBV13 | ASSSQTSGRGETQY
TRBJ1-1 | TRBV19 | ASKGQPGIHTEAF
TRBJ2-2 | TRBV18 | ASSLRGSRGTGELF
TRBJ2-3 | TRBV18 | ASSPQRAGVTDTQY
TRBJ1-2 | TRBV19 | ATQPQRGTGGYGYT
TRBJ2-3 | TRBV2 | ASEETSIPTDTQY
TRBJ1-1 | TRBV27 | ASSLSVGTEAF
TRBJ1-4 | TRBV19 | ASSPGGRGVEKLF
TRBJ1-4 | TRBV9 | ASSGPLQGAFEKLF
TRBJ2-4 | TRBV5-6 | ASSPRLAGAKNIQY
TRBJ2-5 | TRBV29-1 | SVASTGFQQETQY
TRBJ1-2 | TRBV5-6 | ASSLVQANYGYT
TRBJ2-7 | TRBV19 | ATGTQGYEQY
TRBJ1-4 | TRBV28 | ASSLSSDVATNEKLF
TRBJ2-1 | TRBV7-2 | ASSLNRGGEQF
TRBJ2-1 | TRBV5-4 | ASSSYNEQF
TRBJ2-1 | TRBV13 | ASSLISLDNEQF
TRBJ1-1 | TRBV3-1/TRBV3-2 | ASSQAHQGSGAF
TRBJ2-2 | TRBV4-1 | ASSPTGSGTGELF
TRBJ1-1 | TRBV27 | ASSLLGPDTEAF
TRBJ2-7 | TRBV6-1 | ASSDPPDRDYEQY
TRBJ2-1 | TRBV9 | ASSVELAAYNEQF
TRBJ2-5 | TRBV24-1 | ATSDAGLAGEGQETQY
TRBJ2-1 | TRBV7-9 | ASSLQGSSYNEQF
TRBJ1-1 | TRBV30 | ASLVPSNTEAF
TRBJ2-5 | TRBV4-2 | ASSSPGQGSETQY
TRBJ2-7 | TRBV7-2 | ASSLGAGGYSYEQY
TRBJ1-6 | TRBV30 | AWSLGGGLALH
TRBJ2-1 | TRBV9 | ASSVGSGRVNEQF
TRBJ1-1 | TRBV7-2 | ASSSTGLSTEAF
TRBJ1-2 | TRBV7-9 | ASSLGFSSGDGYT
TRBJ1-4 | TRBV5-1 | ASTTTGGSEKLF
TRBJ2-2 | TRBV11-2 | ASSYMAGAGELF
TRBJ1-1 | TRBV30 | AWSRQGFTEAF
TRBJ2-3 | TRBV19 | ASSRRDLSTDTQY
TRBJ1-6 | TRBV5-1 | ASSPVPGDHSPLH
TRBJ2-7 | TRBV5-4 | ASSSGQSYEQY
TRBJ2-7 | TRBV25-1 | ASSPAGQGGEQY
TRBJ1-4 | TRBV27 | ASSLGGSNEKLF
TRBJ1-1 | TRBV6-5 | ASSYSARQVVTEAF
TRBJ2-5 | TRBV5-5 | ASSYVAQETQY
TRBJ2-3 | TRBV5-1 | ASSLIGVTDTQY
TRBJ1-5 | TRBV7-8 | ASSPIDRVSNQPQH
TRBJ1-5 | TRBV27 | ASRHGQGKPQH
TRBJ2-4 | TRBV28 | ASTQQRNIQY
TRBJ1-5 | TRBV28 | ASSFSGAPPAQH
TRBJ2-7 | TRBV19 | ASSIAGTGGYEQY
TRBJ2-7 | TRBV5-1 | ASSLEGTGTDEQY